These T cell receptor beta chains were read from a single sample in a study of blood T cells in healthy people across ages. Via MiXCR, TCRdb re-called the 5' RACE reads, giving one row per CDR3 protein. The sample lists approximately 1,700,000 distinct CDR3 sequences, about two fifths seen once, with more than 20% in the top ten. Sequences were obtained from blood. The receptor source for this set is a human donor in good health. Both conserved end residues are part of each CDR3. The order of the fields is V gene, CDR3 protein.

TRBV7-2	CASSSRSGQVYGYTF
TRBV5-6	CASTGDYETQYF
TRBV9	CASSVGTTMNTEAFF
TRBV27	CASSSLIRLNTEAFF
TRBV20-1	CSARRSENEKRFF
TRBV29-1	CSVKSRSRQDYNEQFF
TRBV4-3	CASSQDGETGGTYEQYF
TRBV6-6	CASSYNPSAEAFF
TRBV12-3/TRBV12-4	CASIPGVNTEAFF
TRBV7-2	CASILRTGDNSPLHF
TRBV12-3/TRBV12-4	CASSRTGVVGQPQHF
TRBV20-1	CSARDQQGSGYTF
TRBV12-3/TRBV12-4	CASSQNASPVLPLNEQFF
TRBV20-1	CSVRTGGVHEQYF
TRBV5-5	CASSPARDSYGYTF